What follows are 19 T cell receptor beta chains derived from one specimen sequenced in a study of T-cell reconstitution after alpha-beta-depleted transplantation in children (TCRdb year 2016). Libraries were prepared through PCR. The instrument was an Illumina HiSeq 2500. TCR library preparation used molecular barcoding, with unique molecular identifiers applied to normalize quantification of the TCRbeta repertoire. TCRdb applied fastp at Q25 and MiXCR to the public reads, then kept only in-frame beta chains. Here each entry gathers all rows of one CDR3 protein and keeps the most common genes and DNA. Here the sample has 150,000 to 250,000 distinct CDR3 sequences; about 15% occur a single time. Around 13% of the sample goes to the ten largest clones. Material: PBMCs from the stem cell graft donor, obtained from the stem cell graft. These receptors originate from a human donor who donated a stem cell graft to a child with acute lymphoblastic leukemia.

The sample holds many counts of this clonotype. The rearrangement links TRBV20-1 to TRBJ1-2, with D possibly TRBD1 on 5 matching bases. V was clipped by 1 base and J by 2 bases, with 11 bases between them. CDR1 DFQATT and CDR2 SNEGSKA come from the germline V gene (reference sequence). The CDR3 totals 14 residues. CDR3 sequence reads: CSARGDGRNYGYTF. As DNA, the CDR3 is TGCAGTGCTAGAGGGGACGGCAGAAACTATGGCTACACCTTC.

This clonotype was recorded many times. The rearrangement joins TRBV5-1 to TRBJ1-6; TRBD1 aligns across 7 bases. The CDR3 runs 13 residues. V gave up 4 bases and J gave up 10 bases; unmatched junction bases: 5. Germline CDR1 and CDR2: SGHRS and YFSETQ. Written as DNA, the CDR3 is TGCGCCAGCAGCCGCGACAGGGAATCACCCCTCCACTTT. It is translated as CASSRDRESPLHF.

This clonotype appeared many times. The chain recombines TRBV14 with TRBJ2-7, with 10 bases aligning to TRBD2. This CDR3 spans 15 amino acids. V was clipped by 4 bases and J by 0 bases; unmatched bases: 3. Germline loops: CDR1 SGHDN, CDR2 FVKESK. CDR3 nucleotide sequence: TGTGCCAGCAGCCCGAGCGGGAGGGGCTCCTACGAGCAGTACTTC. Protein product: CASSPSGRGSYEQYF.

Only a few counts were recorded for this clonotype. The chain links TRBV12-3 or TRBV12-4 to TRBJ1-1; tentatively, D is TRBD1 (6 bases). V lost 6 bases to trimming and J lost 1 base, with 15 bases between them. This CDR3 is built from 15 residues. The DNA of the CDR3 is TGTGCCAGCAGACAGCGGGGGGCTGGGAACACTGAAGCTTTCTTT. It encodes CASRQRGAGNTEAFF.

This clonotype was observed at least ten times. J is TRBJ1-2 and V is TRBV7-8; 8 nucleotides align to TRBD1. This CDR3 has 16 residues. CDR1 SGHVS and CDR2 FQNEAQ come from the germline V gene. The junction had 10 bases not matched to a gene; V was cut back by 1 base and J by 6 bases. In nucleotides, the CDR3 is TGTGCCAGCAGCTTAGAGGATTGGGCAGGGGGCAATGGCTACACCTTC. Translating it yields CASSLEDWAGGNGYTF.

This clonotype has a count of ten or more. This chain connects TRBV12-3 or TRBV12-4 to TRBJ2-1; the D is unclear. This CDR3 is built from 12 residues. Trimming left V 7 bases short and J 5 bases short, with 9 bases between. CDR3 amino acids: CASTKTNNEQFF. Written as DNA, the CDR3 is TGTGCCAGCACCAAAACCAACAATGAGCAGTTCTTC.

This clonotype was seen many times. The chain combines TRBV6-1 with TRBJ2-6; D perhaps matches TRBD2 (5 bases). Trimming removed 6 bases at V and 0 bases at J, with 9 bases between. CDR3 length equals 15 residues. Germline CDR1 reads MNHNS; CDR2 reads SASEGT. CDR3 sequence reads: CASSRTSSGANVLTF. The DNA for the CDR3 is TGTGCCAGCAGCAGAACTAGCTCTGGGGCCAACGTCCTGACTTTC.

This clonotype has a count of ten or more. The gene calls are TRBV10-3 and TRBJ2-1, with D unclear. The CDR3 extends over 12 amino acids. The V gene lost 3 bases and the J gene lost 5 bases, with 5 bases spanning the gap. Germline V gene sequence: CDR1 ENHRY, CDR2 SYGVKD. The CDR3 DNA sequence: TGTGCCATCAGTGAAACCGACAATGAGCAGTTCTTC. Translating it yields CAISETDNEQFF.

This chain links TRBV29-1 with TRBJ2-1; TRBD2 matches 14 bases. CDR1 and CDR2 (germline): SQVTM, ANQGSEA. The CDR3 is 21 amino acids. V lost 6 bases, J lost 7 bases, and 26 bases stayed unmatched. The CDR3 DNA reads as TGCAGCGTCCGCGTACGGAGAACCGGGACTAGCGGGGGTTGGGGGGGTAATGAGCAGTTCTTC. This gives the protein CSVRVRRTGTSGGWGGNEQFF.

This clonotype has only one observation. A clone one base away is much larger, so this may be a read error. The chain joins TRBV7-2 to TRBJ2-5, with 9 bases that match TRBD2. Trimming cost V 7 bases and J 13 bases; bases outside gene matches: 13. Germline assignment: CDR1 SGHTA and CDR2 FQGNSA. The CDR3 length is 13 residues. The CDR3 coding sequence is TGTGCCAGCATGCGAGGACTAGCGCCCGAGACGTACTTC. It is translated as CASMRGLAPETYF.

This clonotype has a count of ten or more. This sequence joins TRBV20-1 and TRBJ1-1; the D is unclear. The CDR3 sequence is 11 residues long. V gave up 6 bases and J gave up 1 base, with 6 bases separating them. Germline loops: CDR1 DFQATT, CDR2 SNEGSKA (reference sequence). CDR3 sequence: CSARRNTEAFF. Here the CDR3 DNA reads TGCAGTGCAAGGAGGAACACTGAAGCTTTCTTT.

The count of this clonotype is one. With a much larger clone just one base away, this may be a read error. This sequence joins TRBV7-2 and TRBJ1-6; no clear D. V lost 3 bases and J 7 bases, leaving 16 bases between the germline ends. Germline-derived CDR1 and CDR2 are SGHTA and FQGNSA. The CDR3 extends over 16 amino acids. CDR3 bases: TGTGCCAGCAGCTTTTCCAGTGAGCATCGGAATTCACCCCTCCACTTT. Protein sequence: CASSFSSEHRNSPLHF.

The genes are TRBV4-2 and TRBJ2-1; TRBD1 agrees at 7 bases. There are 12 residues in the CDR3. Germline CDR1 reads LGHNA; CDR2 reads YNFKEQ. V lost 4 bases and J lost 12; bases outside the gene matches: 6. CDR3 sequence reads: CASSPDRFGQFF. CDR3 bases: TGTGCCAGCAGCCCGGACAGGTTTGGGCAGTTCTTC.

This clonotype was counted many times. The chain combines TRBV20-1 with TRBJ2-5, with D tentatively TRBD1 (6 bases). Trimming took off 6 bases at V and 4 bases at J, with 15 bases between the two ends. CDR1 is DFQATT, CDR2 SNEGSKA, per germline (reference sequence). The CDR3 loop spans 13 amino acids. The CDR3 sequence: CSARSGARETQYF. CDR3 bases: TGCAGTGCAAGGTCAGGGGCCAGAGAGACCCAGTACTTC.

This clonotype was seen ten or more times. This chain uses TRBV7-2 with TRBJ2-1, with TRBD2 matching 11 bases. Germline CDR1 is SGHTA and CDR2 is FQGNSA. After removal of 4 bases from V and 1 base from J, the junction contained 6 bases not matched to a gene. CDR3 size: 17 residues. The chain's CDR3 is CASSSSVAGGSYNEQFF. CDR3 bases: TGTGCCAGCAGCTCCTCCGTAGCGGGAGGGTCCTACAATGAGCAGTTCTTC.

On this clonotype: Given a much more abundant clone one base away, this may be a read error. The chain carries TRBV10-3 and TRBJ2-1; D is uncertain. CDR1 is ENHRY and CDR2 is SYGVKD in the germline V gene. This CDR3 comprises 15 residues. V was clipped by 4 bases and J by 8 bases, with 18 bases between them. CDR3 sequence (DNA): TGTGCCATCAGTGCGGGCGCAGAACAATCGGATGAGCAGTTCTTC. This sequence encodes CAISAGAEQSDEQFF.

This clonotype was found many times. The chain is built from TRBV9 and TRBJ2-1; TRBD2 agrees at 10 bases. This CDR3 has 16 amino acids. The J segment lost 3 bases and the V segment lost 2 bases, leaving 5 bases of the junction unmatched. Per the germline V gene, CDR1 is SGDLS and CDR2 is YYNGEE. In DNA form, the CDR3 reads TGTGCCAGCAGCGTTCTAGCGGGGGCGTACTACAATGAGCAGTTCTTC. It translates to CASSVLAGAYYNEQFF.

The rearrangement joins TRBV20-1 to TRBJ1-5; TRBD1 might be the D (5 bases). The CDR3 runs 16 residues. Germline-derived CDR1 and CDR2 are DFQATT and SNEGSKA (reference sequence). V lost 0 bases, J lost 5 bases, and 17 bases lay in between. CDR3 sequence (DNA): TGCAGTGCTAGAGATGTCGGGGGTCGGCAGGATCAGCCCCAGCATTTT. It translates to CSARDVGGRQDQPQHF.

There are many counts of this clonotype. J is TRBJ2-7 and V is TRBV29-1; D is possibly TRBD1 (5 bases). Deletions cut 3 bases from V and 3 bases from J, with 15 bases between. The germline CDR1 and CDR2 sequences are SQVTM and ANQGSEA. The CDR3 loop spans 14 amino acids. CDR3 bases: TGCAGCGTTGAGCTGCGTAGGGGAATCTACGAGCAGTACTTC. Translation gives CSVELRRGIYEQYF.